The rows below give T cell receptor delta chains drawn from one sample of a study of γδ T cells in repeated Plasmodium falciparum infection. With CATT, TCRdb re-called clones from the multiplex PCR reads. Seen here are around 52,000 delta-chain clones, approximately 1.5% observed once, and the top ten hold 15%. Sequenced input: gamma-delta T cells from blood. The receptors here all came from a pool of human donors (malaria-infected and uninfected, not separated). Both conserved end residues are part of each CDR3. Fields, in order: clone size, J gene, D gene, V gene, CDR3 protein, CDR3 DNA. D genes are given only for firm matches. Rows may omit the clone size; those that give it use once, few, many or a size class.

>many|TRDJ1|NA|TRDV1
CALGGTTPRGWRYTDKLIF
TGTGCTCTTGGGGGCACCACCCCCCGGGGGTGGAGGTACACCGATAAACTCATCTTT
>many|TRDJ1|TRDD3|TRDV1
CALVGTGGHSDKLIF
TGTGCTCTTGTCGGTACTGGGGGACACTCCGATAAACTAATCTTT
>many|TRDJ1|TRDD3|TRDV1
CALGELVWAKRDYVSVLGDYTDKLIF
TGTGCTCTTGGGGAACTAGTGTGGGCCAAGAGAGACTACGTGAGCGTACTGGGGGATTACACCGATAAACTCATCTTT
>many|TRDJ1|NA|TRAV36/DV7
CAVDGDLDKLIF
TGTGCTGTGGATGGGGACCTCGATAAACTCATCTTT
>large|TRDJ1|NA|TRDV2
CACDSVGVDKLIF
TGTGCCTGTGACAGTGTAGGAGTCGATAAACTCATCTTT
>few|TRDJ1|NA|TRDV1
CALGELELQPVSDRANVRSPAPLKLIF
TGTGCTCTTGGGGAACTCGAACTGCAGCCTGTTTCCGACAGGGCGAATGTGAGGAGCCCCGCGCCGCTTAAACTCATCTTT
>many|TRDJ1|TRDD3|TRDV1
CALGEWAYSPYWGIRIDKLIF
TGTGCTCTTGGGGAATGGGCCTATTCCCCGTACTGGGGGATACGCATCGATAAACTCATCTTT
>medium-sized|TRDJ1|NA|TRAV38-2/DV8
CAYRSASPTDYGPWGPLTDKLIF
TGTGCTTATAGGAGCGCGTCTCCTACGGACTACGGCCCCTGGGGGCCACTGACCGATAAACTCATCTTT
>medium-sized|TRDJ1|NA|TRDV1
CALGESLLDLLHGDVGTDKLIF
TGTGCTCTTGGGGAAAGTCTACTTGACCTACTCCATGGGGACGTGGGAACCGATAAACTCATCTTT
>many|TRDJ1|TRDD3|TRDV1
CALGELCRSYRHLRTGGPCTYTDKLIF
TGTGCTCTTGGGGAACTTTGTCGGTCCTACAGACATCTTCGTACTGGGGGACCCTGCACGTACACCGATAAACTCATCTTT
>NA|TRDJ1|TRDD3|TRDV1
CSGAIPGDLKGRKTGKLIF
TGCTCTGGGGCAATACCGGGGGATTTAAAAGGGCGTAAGACCGGTAAACTCATCTTT
>few|TRDJ1|TRDD3|TRDV1
CALGGLPSDRLGDTEVADKLIF
TGTGCTCTTGGGGGCCTTCCTAGTGATCGGCTGGGGGATACCGAGGTCGCCGATAAACTCATCTTT
>NA|TRDJ1|TRDD2|TRDV1
CALGDRLPIKIVTGGKLIF
TGTGCTCTTGGGGATAGGCTTCCTATAAAAATCGTTACTGGCGGTAAACTCATCTTT
>many|TRDJ4|TRDD3|TRDV1
CALWSYRIWGIEARPLIF
TGTGCTCTTTGGTCCTACAGGATTTGGGGGATAGAAGCCAGACCCCTGATCTTT
>many|TRDJ1|TRDD3|TRDV1
CALGEFGRPSLEYWGIPDKLIF
TGTGCTCTTGGGGAGTTCGGTCGGCCTTCCCTCGAATACTGGGGGATACCCGATAAACTCATCTTT
>many|TRDJ1|TRDD3|TRDV1
CALGELPPPVLGDATYTDKLIF
TGTGCTCTTGGGGAACTTCCCCCCCCAGTACTGGGGGATGCAACGTACACCGATAAACTCATCTTT
>medium-sized|TRDJ1|TRDD3|TRDV2
CACDALLGGTDKLIF
TGTGCCTGTGACGCCTTACTGGGGGGGACCGATAAACTCATCTTT
>many|TRDJ1|TRDD3|TRDV1
CALGENHFPIIWGMRDKLIF
TGTGCTCTTGGGGAAAACCACTTCCCAATCATCTGGGGGATGAGGGATAAACTCATCTTT
>few|TRDJ1|TRDD3|TRDV1
CALGELFPSTLIIGGSGSDKLIF
TGTGCTCTTGGGGAACTGTTTCCATCCACACTTATAATTGGGGGATCTGGGTCCGATAAACTCATCTTC
>many|TRDJ1|TRDD3|TRDV1
CALGELDPEDPLGITLYWGILLHLYTDKLIF
TGTGCTCTTGGGGAACTGGATCCCGAGGATCCATTGGGGATCACCTTGTACTGGGGGATACTCCTTCATCTGTACACCGATAAACTCATCTTT
>medium-sized|TRDJ1|TRDD3|TRDV1
CALGEPPTIRGYGKLIF
TGTGCTCTTGGGGAACCGCCTACGATTAGGGGATACGGGAAACTCATCTTT
>many|TRDJ1|NA|TRDV1
CALGEPGLPVWADKLIF
TGTGCTCTTGGGGAACCCGGGCTCCCGGTTTGGGCCGATAAACTCATCTTT
>few|TRDJ1|NA|TRDV1
CALGEPPFLLPNLYWGLRGYTDKLIF
TGTGCTCTTGGGGAACCGCCGTTCCTACTCCCGAATTTATACTGGGGCCTTAGGGGGTACACCGATAAACTCATCTTT
>many|TRDJ1|NA|TRDV1
CALGELCWDHLRYTDKLIF
TGTGCTCTTGGGGAACTTTGCTGGGACCACTTACGGTACACCGATAAACTCATCTTT
>many|TRDJ1|NA|TRDV1
CALGDPGGDWVDKLIF
TGTGCTCTTGGGGACCCGGGCGGGGATTGGGTCGATAAACTCATCTTT